The rows below give T cell receptor beta chains drawn from one sample of a study of blood T cell repertoires in COVID-19. TCRdb's copy holds only in-frame clones and misses some; the assay was immunoSEQ multiplex PCR. The sample records approximately 300,000 clones, roughly 91% being singletons. Sample: PBMCs or T cells enriched from blood (not recorded which). These receptors were collected from a woman aged 25 to 39 who had recovered from COVID-19. Both conserved end residues are part of each CDR3. A D gene is named only where the DNA matches it firmly. A clone size is listed for some rows: how often the clone was seen (once, few, many), or a class if it is expanded.

once	-	TRBV5-1	TRBJ1-1	15	CASSLSPRENTEAFF	TGCGCCAGCAGCTTATCCCCCAGGGAGAACACTGAAGCTTTCTTT
-	TRBD1	TRBV19	TRBJ2-5	15	CASRKTGEYQETQYF	TGTGCCAGTAGGAAGACAGGGGAGTACCAAGAGACCCAGTACTTC
-	-	TRBV28	TRBJ2-3	16	CASSSPSGSGEDTQYF	TGTGCCAGCAGTTCCCCGTCCGGGAGTGGGGAGGATACGCAGTATTTT
-	-	TRBV6-5	TRBJ1-2	16	CASSYGLGGEKYGYTF	TGTGCCAGCAGTTACGGGTTAGGAGGGGAGAAGTATGGCTACACCTTC
-	-	TRBV13	TRBJ1-1	14	CASSLRGGWTEAFF	TGTGCCAGCAGCTTACGAGGAGGCTGGACTGAAGCTTTCTTT
-	-	TRBV18	TRBJ1-1	14	CASSPQYMNTEAFF	TGTGCCAGCTCACCACAGTACATGAACACTGAAGCTTTCTTT
-	TRBD2	TRBV19	TRBJ2-1	16	CASSATTSGTYNEQFF	TGTGCCAGTAGCGCCACCACTAGCGGAACCTACAATGAGCAGTTCTTC
-	TRBD1	TRBV14	TRBJ1-1	12	CASSRQGYEAFF	TGTGCCAGCAGCCGACAGGGATATGAAGCTTTCTTT
-	TRBD1	TRBV11-2	TRBJ2-5	15	CASSFSDRADWAQYF	TGTGCCAGCAGCTTCTCGGACAGGGCCGACTGGGCCCAGTACTTC
-	TRBD1	TRBV30	TRBJ1-1	16	CAWSGPGTVPVTEAFF	TGTGCCTGGAGTGGTCCCGGGACAGTACCGGTAACTGAAGCTTTCTTT
-	-	TRBV6-2/TRBV6-3	TRBJ1-5	15	CASSQTGRDNQPQHF	TGTGCCAGCAGTCAGACAGGTAGGGATAATCAGCCCCAGCATTTT
-	TRBD2	TRBV18	TRBJ2-6	21	CASSTRLAGGLQLAGANVLTF	TGTGCCAGCTCAACGCGACTAGCGGGAGGCCTACAACTCGCTGGGGCCAACGTCCTGACTTTC
-	TRBD2	TRBV7-2	TRBJ2-3	18	CASTTSRLAGGLRDTQYF	TGTGCCAGCACCACCTCTAGACTAGCGGGAGGGCTTAGAGATACGCAGTATTTT
-	-	TRBV10-1	TRBJ2-3	16	CASSAGFGTGTDTQYF	TGCGCCAGCAGTGCAGGTTTTGGTACTGGCACAGATACGCAGTATTTT
-	TRBD2	TRBV24-1	TRBJ2-3	18	CATSESSGRALGTDTQYF	TGTGCCACCAGTGAATCTAGCGGGAGGGCTTTGGGCACAGATACGCAGTATTTT
-	TRBD1	TRBV10-3	TRBJ1-2	15	CAISERGQTIGGYTF	TGTGCCATCAGTGAACGGGGACAGACTATCGGGGGCTACACCTTC
-	-	TRBV3-1/TRBV3-2	TRBJ1-4	12	CASSQGVEKLFF	TGTGCCAGCAGCCAAGGAGTGGAAAAACTGTTTTTT
once	TRBD1	TRBV27	TRBJ1-3	14	CASRPGTGGNTIYF	TGTGCCAGCAGACCCGGGACAGGCGGAAACACCATATATTTT
-	-	TRBV28	TRBJ2-3	12	CATKRAQDTQYF	TGTGCCACCAAGAGGGCACAAGATACGCAGTATTTT
-	TRBD1	TRBV6-5	TRBJ1-2	16	CASSYSEGQANYGYTF	TGTGCCAGCAGTTACTCCGAGGGACAGGCTAACTATGGCTACACCTTC
-	-	TRBV6-5	TRBJ1-2	14	CASSYSAVNYGYTF	TGTGCCAGCAGTTACTCCGCAGTTAACTATGGCTACACCTTC
few	TRBD2	TRBV2	TRBJ2-1	16	CASSETELAGNNEQFF	TGTGCCAGCAGTGAAACGGAGCTAGCGGGAAACAATGAGCAGTTCTTC